A single sample is the source of the 8 T cell receptor beta chains below, sequenced in a study of vaccination and CD4 T cells after COVID-19. Treatment reported: roughly ten-day PBMC culture with coronavirus spike peptide pools or control peptides (ViraFEST assay). Cultured CD4+ T cell DNA was sequenced using the Oncomine TCR Beta short-read assay. TCRdb ran MiXCR on the PCR reads and lists one entry per CDR3 protein. Of fewer than 20,000 distinct CDR3 sequences listed, over 55% were seen once; the top ten hold about 12%. These TCRs are of unknown antigen specificity. The sequencing input was CD4+ T cells from blood, cultured in vitro. The receptors were sampled from a human donor who had recovered from COVID-19.

The chain uses TRBV20-1 and TRBJ2-7; possibly TRBD1 or TRBD2 for D (5 bases each). V gave up 6 bases and J gave up 2 bases, with 17 bases separating them. Germline V gene data show CDR1 as DFQATT and CDR2 as SNEGSKA (reference sequence). The CDR3 totals 14 residues. The CDR3 nucleotides read TGCAGTGCCGAGTACCCTTGGGGGACCTACGAGCAGTACTTC. Protein product: CSAEYPWGTYEQYF.

J is TRBJ1-2 and V is TRBV18; unclear D gene. This CDR3 spans 15 amino acids. The V end was cut by 0 bases, the J end by 4 bases, with 12 bases between. Germline loops: CDR1 KGHSH, CDR2 LQKENI. CDR3 DNA: TGTGCCAGCTCACCACCGGAATTTGGCCTCTATGGCTACACCTTC. It is translated as CASSPPEFGLYGYTF. The full variable domain, rest sourced from reference TRBV18 and TRBJ1-2, is NAGVMQNPRHLVRRRGQEARLRCSPMKGHSHVYWYRQLPEEGLKFMVYLQKENIIDESGMPKERFSAEFPKEGPSILRIQQVVRGDSAAYFCASSPPEFGLYGYTFGSGTRLTVV.

The chain joins TRBV7-9 to TRBJ2-2; 9 nucleotides align to TRBD1. Per germline, CDR1 SEHNR and CDR2 FQNEAQ (reference sequence). With 0 bases clipped from V and 7 bases from J, the junction kept 6 bases outside the gene matches. This CDR3 is 16 amino acids long. CDR3 in DNA: TGTGCCAGCAGCTTAGCGACGGGACAGGGAGGCGGGGAGCTGTTTTTT. Amino acid sequence: CASSLATGQGGGELFF.

This clonotype was found once. The CDR3 is CSAIQTGGPKISGANVLTF. DNA for the CDR3: TGCAGTGCTATACAAACGGGAGGTCCAAAAATCTCTGGGGCCAACGTCCTGACTTTC. This chain uses TRBV20-1 with TRBJ2-6, with 7 bases lining up with TRBD2. Germline V gene lookup returns CDR1 DFQATT and CDR2 SNEGSKA (reference sequence). This CDR3 comprises 19 residues. V gave up 4 bases and J gave up 0 bases; unmatched junction bases: 15.

The V gene is TRBV19, the J gene TRBJ2-1; 8 positions match TRBD2. This CDR3 spans 15 amino acids. The V and J ends lost 1 base and 5 bases, in that order; junction bases with no gene match: 4. The germline gives CDR1 LNHDA, CDR2 SQIVND (reference sequence). CDR3 sequence reads: CASSIGRGAHNEQFF. The CDR3 bases are TGTGCCAGTAGTATAGGGCGGGGGGCCCACAATGAGCAGTTCTTC.

The chain is built from TRBV6-1 and TRBJ2-7; TRBD1 is a possible D gene (8 bases). This CDR3 contains 14 residues. V lost 5 bases to trimming and J lost 6 bases, with 17 bases between them. Germline V gene data show CDR1 as MNHNS and CDR2 as SASEGT. CDR3 nucleotide sequence: TGTGCCAGCAGTCGGACAGGGAGGGAGCTCGAGCAGTACTTC. It codes for CASSRTGRELEQYF.

The chain couples TRBV28 to TRBJ1-2; no reliable D call. Trimming cost V 3 bases and J 0 bases, with 14 bases left between them. The CDR3 covers 16 residues. Germline-derived CDR1 and CDR2 are MDHEN and SYDVKM. CDR3 protein: CASSFPVFRANYGYTF. Here the CDR3 DNA reads TGTGCCAGCAGTTTCCCCGTCTTCCGGGCTAACTATGGCTACACCTTC.

The chain recombines TRBV20-1 with TRBJ1-1, with 7 nucleotides matching TRBD1. CDR3 length equals 15 residues. Germline V gene lookup returns CDR1 DFQATT and CDR2 SNEGSKA (reference sequence). V gave up 1 base and J gave up 5 bases; unmatched junction bases: 10. CDR3 protein: CSARGGSRGGTEAFF. In DNA, the CDR3 is TGCAGTGCTAGAGGCGGCTCCAGGGGGGGGACTGAAGCTTTCTTT.